This TCR beta chain stems from a study of metastatic and nonmetastatic thyroid tumors. Study-wide context: Repertoires from blood and tumor or nodule tissue of malignant and benign thyroid patients were compared. Overall study findings and caveats: Across blood and tumor, TCR beta diversity in malignant thyroid tumors was reportedly significantly higher than in benign nodules.

No patient had received any treatment before thyroid surgery. In the original analysis: Building a distant-metastasis classifier for papillary thyroid cancer drew on CDR3 differences across clinicopathological groups. Through MiXCR, TCRdb re-clonotyped the PCR reads. These V and J calls are TCRdb output, not the study's own analysis. This sample has tens of thousands of clones; more than 20% occur once, and the top ten carry 9% to 10%. The CDR3 extends over 16 amino acids. V gave up 0 bases and J gave up 0 bases, with 10 bases separating them. Germline values: CDR1 SGHRS, CDR2 YFSETQ. There are many counts of this clone. Its antigen remains unknown.

The sequence derives from a female donor with papillary thyroid cancer or a benign thyroid nodule (not recorded which). Some clones in this sample may be carry-over from other donors' samples. The J gene is TRBJ2-1, the V gene TRBV5-1, with a tentative D call TRBD2 (5 bases). What was sequenced was blood. The CDR3 DNA sequence: TGCGCCAGCAGCTTGGATGCGGGCGGCTCCTACAATGAGCAGTTCTTC. This encodes CASSLDAGGSYNEQFF.